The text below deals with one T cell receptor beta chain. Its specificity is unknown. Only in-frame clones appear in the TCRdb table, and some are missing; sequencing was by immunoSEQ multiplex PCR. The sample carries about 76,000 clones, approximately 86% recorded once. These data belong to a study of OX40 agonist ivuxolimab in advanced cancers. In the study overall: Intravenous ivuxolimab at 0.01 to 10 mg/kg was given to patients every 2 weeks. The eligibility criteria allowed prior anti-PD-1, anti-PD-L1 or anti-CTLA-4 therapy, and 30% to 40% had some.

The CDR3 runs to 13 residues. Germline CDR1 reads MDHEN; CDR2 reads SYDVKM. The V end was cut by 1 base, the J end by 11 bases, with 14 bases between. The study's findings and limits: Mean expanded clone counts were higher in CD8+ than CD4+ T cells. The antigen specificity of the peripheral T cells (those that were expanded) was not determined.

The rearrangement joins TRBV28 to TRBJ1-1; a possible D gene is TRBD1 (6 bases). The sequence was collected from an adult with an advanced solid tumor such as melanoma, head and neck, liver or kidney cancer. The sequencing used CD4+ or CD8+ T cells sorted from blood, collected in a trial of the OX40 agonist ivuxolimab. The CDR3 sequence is CASSLSGERRAFF. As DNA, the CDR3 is TGTGCCAGCAGTTTATCAGGGGAAAGGAGGGCTTTCTTT.